This T cell receptor beta chain comes out of a study of identical twins (dated by TCRdb to 2015 to 2016). Study-level background: To test whether fetal clonotypes persist, the study used deep sequencing on TCR alpha and beta repertoires from monozygotic twins, unrelated adults of various ages, and cord blood. To rule out contamination, the twin experiments were replicated at different times with different library preparation protocols. Here is what the overall study found, with its caveats: Because the same donors could not be followed over many years, conclusions were based on cross-sectional statistical analysis. Zero-insertion analyses could be partly confounded by invariant T cells such as MAIT and iNKT, though diverse VJ usage argued against such confounding for most clonotypes. The excess sharing between twins in beta out-of-frame sequences was weaker because fewer shared sequences reduced the signal-to-noise ratio. Compared with coincidental sharing between unrelated individuals, out-of-frame TCR alpha sequences shared between twins showed an excess of sequences with low generation probability. Abundant cord blood beta clonotypes carried fewer insertions; young adult naive repertoires showed a weaker similar trend, while memory repertoires showed none. Out-of-frame TCR alpha sharing in monozygotic twins was systematically underestimated by recombination models, whereas sharing between unrelated individuals was in agreement with the recombination models.

Libraries came from 5' RACE. Sequencing instrument: Illumina HiSeq 2000. Template switching added a universal primer binding site, and the final cDNA carried a unique molecular identifier that allowed TCR cDNA molecules to be counted accurately. First-strand cDNA for TCR alpha and beta chains was synthesized from specific primers in the conserved constant-segment region. To control for contamination, every cDNA library was double barcoded, receiving both a SMART-Mk sample barcode and Illumina barcodes. TruSeq adapter sequences and Illumina sample barcodes were added in two successive PCR steps. The TCR alpha and beta cDNA libraries were sequenced on the Illumina HiSeq platform using custom primers. In the paper's pipeline: Raw reads were processed with MiGEC to extract unique molecular identifiers, and MiXCR was used to determine CDR3 positions. For each individual, recombination models were inferred using an EM algorithm with the repgenHMM and IGoR tools. Shared clonotypes were analyzed with the tcR package in R, and sharing was normalized by the product of cloneset sizes. To study raw recombination free of thymic and clonal selection effects, out-of-frame nonproductive sequences were analyzed. TCRdb trimmed public reads at Q25 via fastp, called clones via MiXCR and kept in-frame beta chains. Here each entry gathers all rows of one CDR3 protein and keeps the most common genes and DNA. TCRdb, not the original authors, processed these V and J calls. The sample includes 250,000 to 300,000 distinct CDR3 sequences, with approximately 8.3% observed a single time. Less than 4% of the sample goes to the ten largest clones.

Ten or more counts support this clonotype. Its cognate antigen has yet to be identified. No base quality information exists; no much larger clone differs at one position. The germline V gene specifies KGHDR as CDR1 and SFDVKD as CDR2. CDR3 length: 13 amino acids, cysteine to phenylalanine. Only the CDR3 DNA is retained, 39 bases long and in frame from the first base. V is shortened by 6 bases, J by 3 bases, and the region joining them spans 11 bases. All donors were healthy Caucasians. Three pairs of female monozygotic twins, all aged roughly 18 to 29 years, were included in the twin cohort. Positive isolation kits from Invitrogen were used to isolate the CD4+ and CD8+ T cell populations. These data also formed part of another study, on yellow fever vaccine responses in identical twins. Drawing on the second study: According to the authors, in identical twins the way T cells responded to vaccination appeared partly convergent and partly personalized. The study precisely tracked vaccine-responding T cell clones in identical twins.

The sequencing input was CD8+ T cells sorted from blood. The TCR sequence derives from a woman aged 18-29 years in good health. This chain joins TRBV24-1 to TRBJ2-7; TRBD1 is perhaps the D gene, given 6 matching bases. CDR3 protein: CATSPRGNYEQYF. The DNA is TGTGCCACCAGTCCCAGGGGAAACTACGAGCAGTACTTC.